Below are 29 T cell receptor beta chains sequenced from a single sample in a study of T cell repertoires in cytomegalovirus infection. Via MiXCR, TCRdb re-called the reads, giving one row per CDR3 protein. The table records approximately 320,000 distinct CDR3 sequences, 8% to 10% of them present only once. The specimen sequenced was PBMCs. The receptor source for this set is a human donor in good health (CMV status not recorded). Some clones in this sample may be carry-over from other donors' samples.

The table lists this clonotype with many counts. The J gene is TRBJ2-7, the V gene TRBV7-3, with 9 bases that match TRBD2. The CDR3 totals 15 residues. After removal of 4 bases from V and 5 bases from J, the junction contained 9 bases not matched to a gene. The germline V gene encodes CDR1 SGHTA and CDR2 FQGTGA. This CDR3 is CASSSRGGGADEQYF. The CDR3 DNA reads TGTGCCAGCAGCTCCCGGGGCGGGGGGGCAGACGAGCAGTACTTC.

This clonotype was detected ten times or more. The chain links TRBV7-9 to TRBJ2-5; D could derive from TRBD1 or TRBD2 (5 bases each). CDR3 size: 15 residues. Trimming left V 4 bases short and J 1 base short, with 13 bases between. Germline V gene sequence: CDR1 SEHNR, CDR2 FQNEAQ (reference sequence). Here the CDR3 reads CASSSRDGGQETQYF. For the CDR3, the DNA is TGTGCCAGCAGCTCCCGGGACGGTGGCCAAGAGACCCAGTACTTC.

Ten or more counts support this clonotype. V gene TRBV7-2 combines with J gene TRBJ2-7, with TRBD2 identical over 11 bases. J gave up 2 bases and V 3 bases, and 12 bases lay outside the gene matches. The CDR3 has 18 amino acids. CDR1 SGHTA and CDR2 FQGNSA come from the germline V gene. The CDR3 DNA is TGTGCCAGCAGCTTTCCTAGTGGGACTAGCGGTTACCCCTACGAGCAGTACTTC. As protein: CASSFPSGTSGYPYEQYF. The variable domain in full, completed from reference TRBV7-2 and TRBJ2-7, reads GAGVSQSPSNKVTEKGKDVELRCDPISGHTALYWYRQSLGQGLEFLIYFQGNSAPDKSGLPSDRFSAERTGGSVSTLTIQRTQQEDSAVYLCASSFPSGTSGYPYEQYFGPGTRLTVT.

This clonotype came up many times. This sequence joins TRBV7-2 and TRBJ2-5; maybe TRBD2 (6 bases). Germline CDR1 and CDR2: SGHTA and FQGNSA. V lost 8 bases to trimming and J lost 1 base, with 11 bases between them. CDR3 length: 13 residues. The CDR3 sequence: CASSRGGQETQYF. The CDR3 DNA follows: TGTGCCAGCTCTCGGGGAGGCCAAGAGACCCAGTACTTC.

This clonotype was detected many times. The gene calls are TRBV12-3 or TRBV12-4 and TRBJ2-7; tentative D call: TRBD2 (5 bases). This CDR3 comprises 13 residues. The V end lost 5 bases, the J end lost 2 bases, and 10 bases lay between the germline ends. The CDR3 DNA follows: TGTGCCAGCAGTCACGGGATCCCCTACGAGCAGTACTTC. Its translation is CASSHGIPYEQYF.

The chain employs TRBV29-1 and TRBJ2-3, with TRBD2 identical over 12 bases. The CDR3 has 13 amino acids. CDR1 and CDR2 from the germline V gene are SQVTM and ANQGSEA. J gave up 6 bases and V 4 bases, and 2 bases lay outside the gene matches. The CDR3 DNA reads TGCAGCGTTGGGACTAGCGGGACGGATACGCAGTATTTT. Translating gives CSVGTSGTDTQYF.

The sample holds a few counts of this clonotype. CDR3 nucleotide sequence: TGCGCCAGCAGCTTCTCCTCCGGGCCGAATTACGAGCAGTACTTC. Translating it yields CASSFSSGPNYEQYF. This chain joins TRBV5-1 and TRBJ2-7; D uncertain. The CDR3 consists of 15 residues. From germline, CDR1 is SGHRS and CDR2 YFSETQ. Trimming left V 2 bases short and J 4 bases short, with 16 bases between.

The gene calls are TRBV4-1 and TRBJ2-7; D not certain. Germline V gene sequence: CDR1 MGHRA, CDR2 YSYEKL. The CDR3 is made up of 14 amino acids. The germline V and J ends were trimmed by 0 bases and 1 base, with 7 bases remaining between them. The DNA for the CDR3 is TGCGCCAGCAGCCAAGATTTGGGGTCCTACGAGCAGTACTTC. Protein: CASSQDLGSYEQYF.

Points on this clonotype: A much larger clonotype is one base distant, so this may be a read error. The chain uses TRBV6-2 or TRBV6-3 and TRBJ2-5; TRBD1 might be the D (5 bases). Deletions cut 6 bases from V and 4 bases from J, with 12 bases between. The CDR3 runs 13 residues. Per the germline V gene, CDR1 is MNHEY and CDR2 is SVGEGT. The CDR3 nucleotides are TGTGCCAGCAGCCGAATAGGGGTAGAGACCCAGTACTTC. Translating it yields CASSRIGVETQYF.

This clonotype was observed many times. This sequence joins TRBV7-2 and TRBJ2-1, with D unclear. Trimming removed 5 bases from V and 0 bases from J, with 20 bases in between. The CDR3 extends over 18 amino acids. The germline gives CDR1 SGHTA, CDR2 FQGNSA. The CDR3 sequence is CASSPKPWADSSYNEQFF. The CDR3 nucleotides are TGTGCCAGCAGCCCCAAACCGTGGGCCGATAGCTCCTACAATGAGCAGTTCTTC.

This clonotype was observed a few times. V gene TRBV7-2 combines with J gene TRBJ1-1; possible D gene TRBD1, 6 bases. CDR1 is SGHTA, CDR2 FQGNSA, per germline. CDR3 length equals 14 residues. V lost 2 bases and J lost 4, with 11 bases in between. CDR3 coding DNA: TGTGCCAGCAGCTTAAACAGGGTTGGCACTGAAGCTTTCTTT. Amino acid sequence: CASSLNRVGTEAFF. Together with reference TRBV7-2 and TRBJ1-1, the CDR3 gives the full variable domain: GAGVSQSPSNKVTEKGKDVELRCDPISGHTALYWYRQSLGQGLEFLIYFQGNSAPDKSGLPSDRFSAERTGGSVSTLTIQRTQQEDSAVYLCASSLNRVGTEAFFGQGTRLTVV.

This clonotype has ten or more counts. The chain couples TRBV6-2 or TRBV6-3 to TRBJ2-3; possible D gene TRBD2, 6 bases. Germline V gives CDR1 MNHEY, CDR2 SVGEGT. CDR3 length: 16 amino acids. With 9 bases removed from V and 8 bases from J, the gap between germline ends came to 27 bases. The CDR3 loop reads CASSPLGGSPWGTQYF. DNA for the CDR3: TGTGCCAGTTCCCCCCTGGGGGGTAGCCCCTGGGGTACGCAGTATTTT.

This rearrangement joins TRBV7-2 to TRBJ2-2, with D unclear. Germline V gene sequence: CDR1 SGHTA, CDR2 FQGNSA. The V end lost 8 bases, the J end lost 3 bases, and 10 bases lay between the germline ends. CDR3 size: 13 residues. CDR3 protein: CASPERDTGELFF. For the CDR3, the DNA is TGTGCCAGCCCCGAAAGGGACACCGGGGAGCTGTTTTTT. The whole variable domain, filled in from reference TRBV7-2 and TRBJ2-2, reads GAGVSQSPSNKVTEKGKDVELRCDPISGHTALYWYRQSLGQGLEFLIYFQGNSAPDKSGLPSDRFSAERTGGSVSTLTIQRTQQEDSAVYLCASPERDTGELFFGEGSRLTVL.

There are a few counts of this clonotype. The J gene is TRBJ2-3, the V gene TRBV7-2; 11 nucleotides agree with TRBD2. The length of the CDR3 is 17 residues. Germline CDR1 is SGHTA and CDR2 is FQGNSA. After removal of 1 base from V and 4 bases from J, the junction contained 7 bases not matched to a gene. The CDR3 DNA follows: TGTGCCAGCAGCTTAGTGGCTAGCGGGGGGATTGCAGATACGCAGTATTTT. This encodes CASSLVASGGIADTQYF.

This clonotype has ten or more counts. This chain links TRBV20-1 with TRBJ2-5; D remains ambiguous. CDR3 length: 16 amino acids. CDR1 and CDR2 from the germline V gene are DFQATT and SNEGSKA (reference sequence). Trimming cost V 0 bases and J 5 bases, with 19 bases left between them. The CDR3 region has the DNA TGCAGTGCTAGAGATTACCCCCGTGGGATGGAGGAGACCCAGTACTTC. Translating it yields CSARDYPRGMEETQYF.

The V call is TRBV6-6, the J call TRBJ2-7; D uncertain. The V gene's germline CDR1 is MNHNY and CDR2 SVGAGI (reference sequence). Trimming removed 6 bases at V and 7 bases at J, with 10 bases between. CDR3 length: 11 amino acids. CDR3 coding DNA: TGTGCCAGCAGGTCACCAGGTGAGCAGTACTTC. Amino acids: CASRSPGEQYF.

This clonotype was seen a few times. The chain has TRBV7-8 and TRBJ1-4; D remains unclear. The CDR3 spans 14 residues. Trimming removed 8 bases at V and 7 bases at J, with 17 bases between. The germline V gene has CDR1 SGHVS and CDR2 FQNEAQ. In nucleotides, the CDR3 is TGTGCCAGCTCACGAGGAGGGTTGAGTGAAAAACTGTTTTTT. Protein sequence: CASSRGGLSEKLFF.

The CDR3 coding sequence is TGTGCCAGCTCAGGGGGCGATGCGACTGAAGCTTTCTTT. This translates into CASSGGDATEAFF. The chain employs TRBV18 and TRBJ1-1; possible D gene TRBD1, 6 bases. Germline lookup yields CDR1 KGHSH and CDR2 LQKENI. The CDR3 spans 13 residues. V gave up 5 bases and J gave up 5 bases, with 12 bases separating them.

This clonotype was recorded a few times. The chain joins TRBV4-3 to TRBJ2-2; 8 bases fit TRBD2. J lost 5 bases, V lost 0 bases, and 14 bases had no gene match. Germline lookup yields CDR1 LGHNA and CDR2 YSLEER. CDR3 length: 19 residues. CDR3 DNA sequence: TGCGCCAGCAGCCAAGAACAAGGAGTCGTAGCGGGGATTACCGGGGAGCTGTTTTTT. Its protein product is CASSQEQGVVAGITGELFF.

The chain combines TRBV11-3 with TRBJ1-5; maybe TRBD1 (5 bases). The V gene lost 4 bases and the J gene lost 1 base, with 32 bases spanning the gap. Germline lookup yields CDR1 SGHNT and CDR2 YENEEA. CDR3 length: 22 amino acids. CDR3 residues: CASSSPATHNLRGPESNQPQHF. The CDR3 DNA reads TGTGCCAGCAGCTCCCCCGCGACCCATAATTTGAGGGGCCCAGAAAGCAATCAGCCCCAGCATTTT.

This clonotype was recorded many times. The J gene is TRBJ1-1, the V gene TRBV7-9, with D hard to call. This CDR3 has 15 residues. Germline V gene data show CDR1 as SEHNR and CDR2 as FQNEAQ (reference sequence). V lost 5 bases, J lost 0 bases, and 13 bases lay in between. The CDR3 here is CASSHHRGLNTEAFF. CDR3 nucleotide sequence: TGTGCCAGCAGCCACCACCGCGGTTTGAACACTGAAGCTTTCTTT.

This clonotype was seen repeatedly, ten times or more. This sequence joins TRBV6-2 or TRBV6-3 and TRBJ2-7; D is possibly TRBD1 or TRBD2 (5 bases each). Trimming pared 6 bases from V and 4 bases from J, leaving 10 bases between. Germline V lookup: CDR1 MNHEY, CDR2 SVGEGT. CDR3 length equals 12 residues. CDR3 amino acids: CASRGPGYEQYF. Written as DNA, the CDR3 is TGTGCCAGCAGGGGACCGGGGTACGAGCAGTACTTC.

This clonotype came up many times. CDR3 sequence: CASSLQVDTEAFF. DNA for the CDR3: TGTGCCAGCAGCTTACAGGTCGACACTGAAGCTTTCTTT. V usage is TRBV7-2 and J usage is TRBJ1-1; D gene ambiguous. Germline loops: CDR1 SGHTA, CDR2 FQGNSA. The CDR3 runs to 13 residues. Between the trimmed V and J ends, which lost 2 bases and 3 bases, there was a span of 7 bases.

This clonotype appeared many times. The chain uses TRBV11-1 and TRBJ2-4, with 7 bases matching TRBD1. This CDR3 comprises 14 residues. V lost 4 bases to trimming and J lost 6 bases; unmatched junction nucleotides: 6. The V gene's germline CDR1 is SGHAT and CDR2 FQDESV (reference sequence). The CDR3 here is CASSSGQITNIQYF. The CDR3 nucleotides read TGTGCCAGCAGCTCGGGACAGATTACAAACATTCAGTACTTC.

V is TRBV12-3 or TRBV12-4 and J is TRBJ2-7, with TRBD1 matching 11 bases. This CDR3 is 15 amino acids long. With 6 bases clipped from V and 7 bases from J, the junction kept 11 bases outside the gene matches. In nucleotides, the CDR3 is TGTGCCAGCAGAGGACAGGGGGCCGGGGCTTATGAGCAGTACTTC. This encodes CASRGQGAGAYEQYF.

V and J are TRBV27 and TRBJ2-7, with D possibly being TRBD2 (5 bases). This CDR3 has 14 amino acids. CDR1 and CDR2 from the germline V gene are MNHEY and SMNVEV (reference sequence). The germline V and J ends were trimmed by 3 bases and 2 bases, with 11 bases remaining between them. CDR3 in amino acids: CASSFGRGTYEQYF. The CDR3 DNA follows: TGTGCCAGCAGTTTTGGACGGGGAACCTACGAGCAGTACTTC.

This clonotype was recorded a few times. J is TRBJ1-6 and V is TRBV7-1; the match to TRBD1 covers 7 bases. TRBV7-1 is an ORF for which the function is uncertain. This CDR3 region has 14 residues. J lost 7 bases, V lost 5 bases, and 5 bases had no gene match. The CDR3 DNA sequence: TGTGCCAGCAGCCGGGGGACAGCCAATTCACCCCTCCACTTT. This translates into CASSRGTANSPLHF.

This clonotype was recorded at least ten times. The rearrangement joins TRBV6-1 to TRBJ1-5, with D perhaps TRBD1 (5 bases). The V end lost 6 bases, the J end lost 1 base, and 13 bases lay between the germline ends. The germline CDR1 and CDR2 sequences are MNHNS and SASEGT. This CDR3 is built from 15 residues. CDR3 bases: TGTGCCAGCAGCGACGCCAGGGACAGCAATCAGCCCCAGCATTTT. Translating it yields CASSDARDSNQPQHF.

In its sample, this clonotype was seen many times. This chain links TRBV7-2 with TRBJ2-4; D not certain. CDR1 is SGHTA, CDR2 FQGNSA, per germline. The germline V and J ends were trimmed by 5 bases and 4 bases, with 12 bases remaining between them. The CDR3 spans 14 residues. Written as DNA, the CDR3 is TGTGCCAGCAGCCACACGACGGGTAAAAACATTCAGTACTTC. It translates to CASSHTTGKNIQYF.